The 29 T cell receptor beta chains presented below share a single source sample, sequenced in a study of early T cells in non-severe SARS-CoV-2 infection. In TCRdb, the 5' RACE reads were re-called with MiXCR into one record per CDR3 protein. The sample lists 40,000 to 55,000 distinct CDR3 sequences; under 7.5% were seen once. Sequencing was performed on whole blood. These receptors came from an adult who was a healthcare worker with PCR-confirmed SARS-CoV-2 infection or an uninfected control (not recorded which).

The gene calls are TRBV5-1 and TRBJ2-1, with D tentatively TRBD1 (6 bases). Deletions cut 2 bases from V and 9 bases from J, with 18 bases between. The germline gives CDR1 SGHRS, CDR2 YFSETQ. The CDR3 is 15 residues long. This CDR3 is CASSFRDTVWGEQFF. The CDR3 DNA reads as TGCGCCAGCAGCTTCCGGGACACCGTTTGGGGTGAGCAGTTCTTC. The full variable domain, rest sourced from reference TRBV5-1 and TRBJ2-1, is KAGVTQTPRYLIKTRGQQVTLSCSPISGHRSVSWYQQTPGQGLQFLFEYFSETQRNKGNFPGRFSGRQFSNSRSEMNVSTLELGDSALYLCASSFRDTVWGEQFFGPGTRLTVL.

This clonotype has at least ten counts. The chain links TRBV6-2 or TRBV6-3 to TRBJ2-3; D not certain. The germline V and J ends were trimmed by 5 bases and 6 bases, with 9 bases remaining between them. The CDR3 spans 12 residues. From germline, CDR1 is MNHEY and CDR2 SVGEGT. CDR3 sequence (DNA): TGTGCCAGCAGTGAAACCGTGGATACGCAGTATTTT. Protein product: CASSETVDTQYF.

This clonotype has a count of ten or more. The rearrangement joins TRBV7-2 to TRBJ1-5; maybe TRBD1 (6 bases). CDR3 length: 15 amino acids. Trimming left V 3 bases short and J 2 bases short, with 11 bases between. CDR1 and CDR2 from the germline V gene are SGHTA and FQGNSA. The CDR3 nucleotides read TGTGCCAGCAGCTTTATTCAGGGGCGCAATCAGCCCCAGCATTTT. Translating gives CASSFIQGRNQPQHF.

This clonotype showed up just a few times. The chain has TRBV30 and TRBJ2-7; a weak D match, TRBD1 (6 bases). Germline V CDR1 and CDR2: GTSNPN, SVGIG (reference sequence). The V end was cut by 0 bases, the J end by 5 bases, with 26 bases between. This CDR3 has 18 amino acids. CDR3 in DNA: TGTGCCTGGAGTGTTTTTTGGGTGAGCAGGGGTTCCGTCCACGAGCAGTACTTC. Translating gives CAWSVFWVSRGSVHEQYF.

This clonotype was seen a handful of times. The rearrangement links TRBV27 to TRBJ1-5; D is unresolved. There are 14 residues in the CDR3. Germline CDR1 is MNHEY and CDR2 is SMNVEV (reference sequence). Between the trimmed V and J ends, which lost 2 bases and 3 bases, there was a span of 8 bases. Written as DNA, the CDR3 is TGTGCCAGCAGTTTAAACAGAGCCAATCAGCCCCAGCATTTT. Encoded protein: CASSLNRANQPQHF.

Ten or more counts support this clonotype. This chain uses TRBV5-1 with TRBJ2-1, with TRBD2 matching over 9 bases. V was clipped by 0 bases and J by 11 bases; unmatched bases: 6. The CDR3 runs to 14 residues. Germline loops: CDR1 SGHRS, CDR2 YFSETQ. Here the CDR3 DNA reads TGCGCCAGCAGCTTGGAGACTAGCGGAAATCAGCAGTTCTTC. It translates to CASSLETSGNQQFF.

The CDR3 here is CASSPPSGGETQYF. The CDR3 nucleotides are TGTGCCAGCTCACCACCGTCGGGGGGAGAGACCCAGTACTTC. The rearrangement uses TRBV18 and TRBJ2-5; the match to TRBD2 covers 7 bases. V lost 0 bases, J lost 4 bases, and 2 bases stayed unmatched. This CDR3 comprises 14 residues. Germline values: CDR1 KGHSH, CDR2 LQKENI. Full variable domain (rest looked up from reference TRBV18 and TRBJ2-5): NAGVMQNPRHLVRRRGQEARLRCSPMKGHSHVYWYRQLPEEGLKFMVYLQKENIIDESGMPKERFSAEFPKEGPSILRIQQVVRGDSAAYFCASSPPSGGETQYFGPGTRLLVL.

This clonotype has ten or more counts. The V gene is TRBV4-3, the J gene TRBJ1-2, with a possible D match to TRBD1 (5 bases). The CDR3 is 14 amino acids. Germline CDR1 LGHNA, CDR2 YSLEER. Between the trimmed V and J ends, which lost 0 bases and 8 bases, there was a span of 13 bases. The CDR3 reads CASSQDIREGGYTF. The CDR3 region has the DNA TGCGCCAGCAGCCAAGATATCAGGGAGGGCGGCTACACCTTC.

V gene TRBV5-1 combines with J gene TRBJ2-5, with 7 bases lining up with TRBD1. J gave up 5 bases and V 0 bases, and 7 bases lay outside the gene matches. The germline gives CDR1 SGHRS, CDR2 YFSETQ. CDR3 length equals 15 residues. The CDR3 loop reads CASSLEGGAPETQYF. In nucleotides, the CDR3 is TGCGCCAGCAGCTTGGAAGGGGGCGCTCCGGAGACCCAGTACTTC.

This rearrangement joins TRBV7-7 to TRBJ2-2; tentative D call: TRBD1 (6 bases). V shed 5 bases and J shed 0 bases, with 10 bases lying between them. Germline assignment: CDR1 SSHAT and CDR2 FNYEAQ (reference sequence). This CDR3 has 15 amino acids. This CDR3 is CASSPQGANTGELFF. The CDR3, as DNA: TGTGCCAGCAGCCCACAGGGAGCGAACACCGGGGAGCTGTTTTTT.

Ten or more counts support this clonotype. The rearrangement uses TRBV27 and TRBJ2-3; 9 bases fit TRBD2. Germline V gives CDR1 MNHEY, CDR2 SMNVEV (reference sequence). The CDR3 is 14 amino acids. The trim removed 3 bases at V and 6 bases at J, leaving 4 bases unmatched. The CDR3 is CASSLLAGIDTQYF. In nucleotides, the CDR3 is TGTGCCAGCAGTTTGCTAGCGGGGATCGATACGCAGTATTTT.

The rearrangement joins TRBV4-2 to TRBJ2-3; D gene ambiguous. Per germline, CDR1 LGHNA and CDR2 YNFKEQ. Deletions cut 6 bases from V and 2 bases from J, with 15 bases between. The CDR3 extends over 15 amino acids. DNA for the CDR3: TGTGCCAGCAGTATGACGGTGGCCCCCACAGATACGCAGTATTTT. It encodes CASSMTVAPTDTQYF.

This clonotype was found a few times. The J gene is TRBJ2-3, the V gene TRBV7-9; no clear D. V was trimmed by 5 bases and J by 6 bases, leaving 12 bases between them. This CDR3 contains 13 residues. CDR1 SEHNR and CDR2 FQNEAQ come from the germline V gene (reference sequence). The CDR3 region has the DNA TGTGCCAGCAGCCGCGCCCAGTACGATACGCAGTATTTT. This sequence encodes CASSRAQYDTQYF.

This clonotype was seen only a few times. The chain combines TRBV5-1 with TRBJ2-7; D perhaps matches TRBD2 (6 bases). The V and J ends lost 0 bases and 7 bases respectively, with 11 bases between them. Germline V CDR1 and CDR2: SGHRS, YFSETQ. There are 13 residues in the CDR3. CDR3: CASSLVRAGEQYF. CDR3 coding DNA: TGCGCCAGCAGCTTGGTCCGGGCGGGAGAGCAGTACTTC.

In its sample, this clonotype was seen many times. The J gene is TRBJ2-5, the V gene TRBV7-9; 8 nucleotides agree with TRBD1. V trimming: 5 bases; J trimming: 1 base; junction bases outside the gene matches: 6. Germline lookup yields CDR1 SEHNR and CDR2 FQNEAQ (reference sequence). The CDR3 sequence is 15 residues long. The CDR3 region is CASSQDRGPQETQYF. The CDR3 nucleotides are TGTGCCAGCAGCCAAGACAGGGGCCCCCAAGAGACCCAGTACTTC.

Ten or more counts support this clonotype. This chain links TRBV30 with TRBJ2-3; D tentatively fits TRBD1 or TRBD2 (6 bases each). Germline V lookup: CDR1 GTSNPN, CDR2 SVGIG (reference sequence). This CDR3 comprises 13 residues. The V gene lost 2 bases and the J gene lost 6 bases, with 12 bases spanning the gap. CDR3 sequence (DNA): TGTGCCTGGAGTTCTGGGGGGCGCGATACGCAGTATTTT. It codes for CAWSSGGRDTQYF.

This clonotype has ten or more counts. The chain carries TRBV20-1 and TRBJ2-7; 9 nucleotides line up with TRBD1. From germline, CDR1 is DFQATT and CDR2 SNEGSKA (reference sequence). The CDR3 is 14 residues long. The CDR3 DNA reads as TGCAGGCCAGACCTGGGACAGGGTAACTACGAGCAGTACTTC. It is translated as CRPDLGQGNYEQYF.

The chain uses TRBV28 and TRBJ2-2; D gene unclear. The CDR3 has 14 amino acids. Looked up from germline, CDR1 is MDHEN and CDR2 is SYDVKM. The CDR3 coding sequence is TGTTGTCACAATCCCCTAATAAACACCGGGGAGCTGTTTTTT. Its translation: CCHNPLINTGELFF.

The V and J genes are TRBV9 and TRBJ2-1, with 8 bases fitting TRBD1. The CDR3 extends over 15 amino acids. Germline V gene sequence: CDR1 SGDLS, CDR2 YYNGEE. J lost 2 bases, V lost 2 bases, and 3 bases had no gene match. This chain's CDR3 is CASSVNRGAYNEQFF. The CDR3 nucleotides are TGTGCCAGCAGCGTCAACAGGGGGGCCTACAATGAGCAGTTCTTC.

This clonotype was counted many times. V and J are TRBV20-1 and TRBJ1-2; D is unresolved. Looked up from germline, CDR1 is DFQATT and CDR2 is SNEGSKA (reference sequence). This CDR3 region has 13 residues. V lost 5 bases, J lost 3 bases, and 13 bases lay in between. The CDR3: CSAWSASDYGYTF. CDR3 bases: TGCAGTGCTTGGTCAGCATCGGACTATGGCTACACCTTC.

This clonotype occurred many times. The rearrangement joins TRBV3-1 to TRBJ2-7; D remains unclear. V was trimmed by 1 base and J by 5 bases, leaving 9 bases between them. Germline V CDR1 and CDR2: LGHDT, YNNKEL (reference sequence). This CDR3 comprises 13 residues. The CDR3: CASSQVTVNEQYF. The DNA for the CDR3 is TGTGCCAGCAGCCAAGTCACAGTCAACGAGCAGTACTTC.

This clonotype was recorded a few times. The gene calls are TRBV7-8 and TRBJ1-1; the D is unclear. The CDR3 is 14 residues long. V was trimmed by 2 bases and J by 10 bases, leaving 17 bases between them. Germline V lookup: CDR1 SGHVS, CDR2 FQNEAQ. CDR3 coding DNA: TGTGCCAGCAGCTTAACAACGTTCTTGAACGGAGCTTTCTTT. It codes for CASSLTTFLNGAFF.

This clonotype was seen many times. The chain couples TRBV12-3 or TRBV12-4 to TRBJ2-3; D is undetermined. The CDR3 sequence is 13 residues long. The V end was cut by 3 bases, the J end by 1 base, with 5 bases between. CDR3 sequence reads: CASSFPGTDTQYF. In DNA, the CDR3 is TGTGCCAGCAGTTTTCCAGGCACAGATACGCAGTATTTT.

This clonotype appeared a few times. This chain joins TRBV28 and TRBJ2-3; D is unclear. The CDR3 length is 13 residues. Per germline, CDR1 MDHEN and CDR2 SYDVKM. V lost 4 bases, J lost 5 bases, and 10 bases lay in between. The CDR3 loop reads CASSWEGIDTQYF. The CDR3, as DNA: TGTGCCAGCAGTTGGGAAGGCATAGATACGCAGTATTTT.

This clonotype was detected a few times. The rearrangement links TRBV28 to TRBJ1-1; possible D gene TRBD1, 5 bases. The CDR3 runs to 12 residues. Germline values: CDR1 MDHEN, CDR2 SYDVKM. Trimming cost V 10 bases and J 7 bases, with 16 bases left between them. The CDR3 bases are TGTGCCACCGCCGGGGGGAACTATGAAGCTTTCTTT. Protein sequence: CATAGGNYEAFF.

This clonotype was recorded a few times. The chain employs TRBV5-1 and TRBJ2-7; TRBD1 agrees at 10 bases. The V segment lost 5 bases and the J segment 6 bases; nucleotides outside the gene matches: 8. Germline loops: CDR1 SGHRS, CDR2 YFSETQ. CDR3 length: 14 residues. DNA of the CDR3: TGCGCCAGCAGGAACCGGACAGGGGGAGGCGAGCAGTACTTC. Protein product: CASRNRTGGGEQYF.

This clonotype has only a few counts. The J gene is TRBJ2-5, the V gene TRBV2, with 7 bases fitting TRBD1. The length of the CDR3 is 12 residues. CDR1 is SNHLY, CDR2 FYNNEI, per germline. V lost 4 bases, J lost 4 bases, and 0 bases stayed unmatched. DNA of the CDR3: TGTGCCAGCAGTGGACAGGGAGAGACCCAGTACTTC. Translated: CASSGQGETQYF.

This clonotype was counted ten times or more. V gene TRBV27 combines with J gene TRBJ2-7; 10 nucleotides agree with TRBD1. CDR1 is MNHEY, CDR2 SMNVEV, per germline (reference sequence). J gave up 7 bases and V 4 bases, and 4 bases lay outside the gene matches. The CDR3 runs to 13 residues. The CDR3 nucleotides are TGTGCCAGCAGTTGGGACAGGGGTAAAGAGCAGTACTTC. Amino acids: CASSWDRGKEQYF.

The chain links TRBV2 to TRBJ2-5; TRBD2 agrees at 11 bases. Germline lookup yields CDR1 SNHLY and CDR2 FYNNEI. There are 15 residues in the CDR3. Germline trimming cut 8 bases from V and 1 base from J; bases unmatched to any gene: 6. This CDR3 is CASSGTSGTQETQYF. CDR3 DNA: TGTGCCAGCTCCGGGACTAGCGGAACCCAAGAGACCCAGTACTTC. The entire variable domain, with the rest obtained from reference TRBV2 and TRBJ2-5, is as follows: EPEVTQTPSHQVTQMGQEVILRCVPISNHLYFYWYRQILGQKVEFLVSFYNNEISEKSEIFDDQFSVERPDGSNFTLKIRSTKLEDSAMYFCASSGTSGTQETQYFGPGTRLLVL.